This T cell receptor beta chain emerged from a study of blood T cell repertoires in COVID-19. Study-level information: There were acute and convalescent COVID-19 samples, and they came from the United States, Italy and Spain. The analysed material was cDNA or gDNA that came from T cells, B-cell-depleted T cells, or PBMCs.

Generated by immunoSEQ multiplex PCR, the TCRdb table keeps only in-frame clones and is missing some. The repertoire holds over 200,000 clones, 88% seen once, with roughly 2.6% in the top ten. Trimming took off 7 bases at V and 1 base at J, with 10 bases between the two ends. Germline V gene data show CDR1 as SGHTA and CDR2 as FQGNSA. This CDR3 spans 13 amino acids. This chain uses TRBV7-2 with TRBJ1-1; D ambiguous. Sequenced material: peripheral blood. The sequence was obtained from a woman between 55 and 75 years old with acute or convalescent COVID-19. CDR3: CASILTRNTEAFF. CDR3 sequence (DNA): TGTGCCAGCATCCTTACACGGAACACTGAAGCTTTCTTT.